Detailed here is one T cell receptor beta chain. This sample is part of a study of molecular identifiers for immune sequencing clone quantification. Study background: In replicates, the authors split RNA from approximately 20,000 or 100,000 naive CD8 cells five ways and sequenced four.

TCRdb independently ran MiXCR on the PCR reads; one entry per CDR3 protein. The table records about 640,000 distinct CDR3 sequences, just under 20% of them present only once. Isolation of naive CD8 T cells was achieved by sorting on a CD8+CD4-CCR7+CD45RA+ phenotype. V lost 6 bases, J lost 6 bases, and 18 bases lay in between. The CDR3 length is 13 residues. Germline V gene data show CDR1 as DFQATT and CDR2 as SNEGSKA (reference sequence). The sequence was obtained from a human donor in good health. Some libraries in this study had Jurkat cell RNA spiked in. The rearrangement uses TRBV20-1 and TRBJ2-7; the D gene is possibly TRBD1 (6 bases). Sequenced input: naive CD8+ T cells from blood, with Jurkat cell RNA spiked in. Subset in this sample: FACS-sorted CD8+CD4-CCR7+CD45RA+ naive T cells. The CDR3 coding sequence is TGCAGTGCACTTAACCGGGACACTATCGAGCAGTACTTC. This codes for CSALNRDTIEQYF.